This T cell receptor (beta chain) was profiled in a study of CD8 T cells in ankylosing spondylitis. Study results and caveats: Reportedly, significant enrichment of disease-linked clones occurred in matched ankylosing spondylitis synovial fluid.

Quantitative 5'-RACE was performed with molecular barcodes, and it yielded the TCR beta libraries. MiXCR was run by TCRdb on the 5' RACE reads, yielding one entry per CDR3 protein. The sample holds roughly 64,000 distinct CDR3 sequences, about 6% seen once. This clonotype was detected only a few times. Its specificity is unknown. The TCR sequence derives from a male donor with ankylosing spondylitis. The sequencing sample was made of synovial fluid, either unsorted or a sorted T cell fraction (not recorded which).

CDR3 bases: TGTGCCAGCAGTTACCAAGCGGGTGGGTCCTACAATGAGCAGTTCTTC. This codes for CASSYQAGGSYNEQFF. The chain carries TRBV6-2 or TRBV6-3 and TRBJ2-1; D perhaps matches TRBD2 (6 bases). The V and J ends lost 2 bases and 1 base respectively, with 12 bases between them. The V gene's germline CDR1 is MNHEY and CDR2 SVGEGT. The CDR3 covers 16 residues.